The rows below give T cell receptor beta chains drawn from one sample of a study of OX40 agonist ivuxolimab in advanced cancers. The assay was immunoSEQ multiplex PCR, and TCRdb's table has in-frame clones only and misses some. This sample yields tens of thousands of clones, of which about 70% are seen a single time; around 18% belongs to the top ten. The sample in question was CD4+ or CD8+ T cells sorted from blood, obtained in a trial of the OX40 agonist ivuxolimab. The receptor set was obtained from an adult with an advanced solid tumor such as melanoma, head and neck, liver or kidney cancer. CDR3s include the opening cysteine and the closing phenylalanine or tryptophan. D genes are given only for firm matches. Where a row states a size, it is once, few, many or the class of an expanded clone; other rows omit it.

J,size,V,D,CDR3,DNA
TRBJ2-1,.,TRBV4-2,TRBD2,CASSRSGLGRGDWFF,TGTGCCAGCAGCCGATCGGGACTAGGGAGAGGAGATTGGTTCTTC
TRBJ2-7,.,TRBV5-1,.,CASSETGGTYEQYF,TGCGCCAGCAGCGAGACAGGAGGGACCTACGAGCAGTACTTC
TRBJ1-4,.,TRBV5-4,.,CASSLAGGNNEKLFF,TGTGCCAGCAGCTTGGCCGGGGGGAATAATGAAAAACTGTTTTTT
TRBJ1-6,.,TRBV7-2,.,CASSPFNSPLHF,TGTGCCAGCAGCCCCTTTAATTCACCCCTCCACTTT
TRBJ2-5,.,TRBV10-3,.,CAISPGSQETQYF,TGTGCCATCAGCCCGGGGAGTCAAGAGACCCAGTACTTC
TRBJ1-2,.,TRBV7-6,.,CASSPGSFNYGYTF,TGTGCCAGCAGCCCCGGCTCCTTTAACTATGGCTACACCTTC
TRBJ1-5,.,TRBV19,TRBD1,CASSGTGNQPQHF,TGTGCCAGTAGTGGGACAGGGAATCAGCCCCAGCATTTT
TRBJ1-6,.,TRBV7-6,.,CASSLEGPGLAMNSPLHF,TGTGCCAGCAGCTTAGAAGGCCCGGGTTTGGCGATGAATTCACCCCTCCACTTT
TRBJ2-1,.,TRBV7-9,TRBD2,CASKPSGSYNEQFF,TGTGCCAGCAAACCTAGCGGGAGCTACAATGAGCAGTTCTTC
TRBJ1-5,.,TRBV6-4,TRBD1,CASSDQGGSQPQHF,TGTGCCAGCAGTGACCAGGGGGGTAGTCAGCCCCAGCATTTT
TRBJ1-6,.,TRBV18,.,CASSPERGWHPLHF,TGTGCCAGCTCACCAGAAAGGGGGTGGCATCCCCTCCACTTT
TRBJ1-5,.,TRBV6-6,TRBD1,CASSPDRGMHQPQHF,TGTGCCAGCAGTCCCGACAGGGGGATGCATCAGCCCCAGCATTTT
TRBJ1-3,.,TRBV9,.,CASSEGHTSGNTIYF,TGTGCCAGCAGCGAGGGACACACCTCTGGAAACACCATATATTTT
TRBJ1-1,.,TRBV5-4,.,CASSFDLGRGEAFF,TGTGCCAGCAGCTTTGACTTGGGGCGGGGTGAAGCTTTCTTT
TRBJ1-1,.,TRBV6-5,TRBD1,CASTRGRGRGEAFF,TGTGCCAGCACCAGGGGCAGGGGGCGAGGTGAAGCTTTCTTT
TRBJ1-4,.,TRBV9,TRBD1,CASSPRGQGAAKLFF,TGTGCCAGCAGCCCCCGCGGACAGGGGGCGGCGAAACTGTTTTTT
TRBJ1-4,.,TRBV18,.,CASSPSTTNEKLFF,TGTGCCAGCTCACCATCGACAACTAATGAAAAACTGTTTTTT
TRBJ2-3,few,TRBV7-9,.,CASSVDLNQEYF,TGTGCCAGCAGCGTAGACCTAAATCAGGAGTATTTT
TRBJ2-7,.,TRBV7-5,.,CASSLVAGAYEQYF,TGTGCCAGCAGCTTAGTAGCAGGGGCTTACGAGCAGTACTTC
TRBJ2-3,.,TRBV27,TRBD2,CASSGLAGWTDTQYF,TGTGCCAGCAGCGGACTAGCGGGGTGGACAGATACGCAGTATTTT
TRBJ1-3,.,TRBV25-1,.,CASSEGSSGNTIYF,TGTGCCAGCAGTGAGGGCAGCTCTGGAAACACCATATATTTT
TRBJ1-5,.,TRBV6-1,.,CASSESGGSQPQHF,TGTGCCAGCAGTGAATCCGGAGGGAGTCAGCCCCAGCATTTT
TRBJ1-5,.,TRBV6-1,.,CASSGGKRGFQPQHF,TGTGCCAGCAGTGGAGGCAAACGGGGGTTTCAGCCCCAGCATTTT
TRBJ2-7,.,TRBV4-1,.,CATAVGPSYEQYF,TGCGCCACAGCCGTGGGGCCCTCCTACGAGCAGTACTTC
TRBJ1-5,.,TRBV27,.,CASSPRKWGGGQPQHF,TGTGCCAGCAGTCCTCGTAAATGGGGGGGCGGTCAGCCCCAGCATTTT